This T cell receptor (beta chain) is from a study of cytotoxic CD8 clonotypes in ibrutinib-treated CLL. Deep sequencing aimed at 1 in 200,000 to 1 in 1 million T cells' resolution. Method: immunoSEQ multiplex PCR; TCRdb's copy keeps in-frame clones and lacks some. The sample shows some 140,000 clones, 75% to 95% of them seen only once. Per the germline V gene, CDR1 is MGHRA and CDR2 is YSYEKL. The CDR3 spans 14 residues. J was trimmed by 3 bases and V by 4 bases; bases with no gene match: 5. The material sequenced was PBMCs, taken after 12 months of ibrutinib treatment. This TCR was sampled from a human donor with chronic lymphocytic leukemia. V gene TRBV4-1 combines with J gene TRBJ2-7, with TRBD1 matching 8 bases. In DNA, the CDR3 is TGCGCCAGCAGCCCCGGGACAGGAGGCTACGAGCAGTACTTC. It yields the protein CASSPGTGGYEQYF.